The 31 T cell receptor beta chains reported below all come from one sample, sequenced in a study of T-cell memory formation after mild COVID-19. One entry per CDR3 protein, called by TCRdb with MiXCR from the 5' RACE reads. The table records about 470,000 distinct CDR3 sequences, around a quarter of them present only once. Input material: PBMCs or a T cell subset sorted from them (not recorded which). Source of these receptors: an adult woman who had mild COVID-19 (a few samples of this study predate the infection). Cell type and time point are not known.

With regard to this clonotype: The junction differs from germline at one of its ends, possibly a read error. The chain couples TRBV7-6 to TRBJ2-4; maybe TRBD2 (5 bases). This CDR3 comprises 18 residues. Germline values: CDR1 SGHVS, CDR2 FNYEAQ. The CDR3 here is CASSLGTFRGSAKNIQYF. The DNA of the CDR3 is TGTGCCAGCAGTTTAGGAACCTTCCGGGGAAGCGCCAAAAACATTCAGTACTTC.

This chain connects TRBV6-2 or TRBV6-3 to TRBJ1-2, with unresolved D. Trimming removed 2 bases from V and 5 bases from J, with 6 bases in between. Germline V gene data show CDR1 as MNHEY and CDR2 as SVGEGT. This CDR3 spans 12 amino acids. The CDR3 protein is CASSYGGYGYTF. The CDR3 nucleotides are TGTGCCAGCAGTTACGGAGGATATGGCTACACCTTC.

The V call is TRBV4-2, the J call TRBJ2-1, with TRBD2 identical over 11 bases. The J segment lost 9 bases and the V segment lost 5 bases, leaving 9 bases of the junction unmatched. This CDR3 has 15 residues. Germline assignment: CDR1 LGHNA and CDR2 YNFKEQ. CDR3 in DNA: TGTGCCAGCAGCGCGGGACTAGCGGAAACGACTGAGCAGTTCTTC. It encodes CASSAGLAETTEQFF.

The V and J genes are TRBV9 and TRBJ2-2, with a tentative D call TRBD2 (7 bases). The length of the CDR3 is 17 residues. Trimming took 2 bases from V and 2 from J, leaving 16 bases between them. CDR1 and CDR2 (germline): SGDLS, YYNGEE. In nucleotides, the CDR3 is TGTGCCAGCAGCGTTGGCGGGGGCGGACCCAACACCGGGGAGCTGTTTTTT. Amino acid sequence: CASSVGGGGPNTGELFF.

The chain carries TRBV6-5 and TRBJ2-3, with 8 bases identical to TRBD1. V was pared by 5 bases and J by 5 bases, with 6 bases of the junction left unmatched. Germline loops: CDR1 MNHEY, CDR2 SVGAGI. This CDR3 spans 14 amino acids. The CDR3 reads CASSPGQGKDTQYF. The CDR3 DNA reads as TGTGCCAGCAGTCCCGGACAGGGAAAAGATACGCAGTATTTT.

The chain is built from TRBV4-1 and TRBJ2-3; 9 bases agree with TRBD2. The V and J ends lost 0 bases and 4 bases, in that order; junction bases with no gene match: 8. The CDR3 extends over 17 amino acids. Germline V gene sequence: CDR1 MGHRA, CDR2 YSYEKL. This CDR3 is CASSQDRGAGGSDTQYF. In DNA form, the CDR3 reads TGCGCCAGCAGCCAAGATCGGGGAGCGGGGGGATCAGATACGCAGTATTTT.

The rearrangement joins TRBV29-1 to TRBJ2-2; possibly TRBD1 or TRBD2 for D (6 bases each). The CDR3 covers 14 residues. CDR1 is SQVTM, CDR2 ANQGSEA, per germline. Trimming took 4 bases from V and 4 from J, leaving 13 bases between them. The CDR3 loop is CSVGRGTSTGELFF. Written as DNA, the CDR3 is TGCAGCGTTGGTCGGGGGACATCCACCGGGGAGCTGTTTTTT.

The chain employs TRBV2 and TRBJ1-2, with 9 bases lining up with TRBD1. With V trimmed by 6 bases and J by 6 bases, 5 bases remained unmatched. Germline CDR1 reads SNHLY; CDR2 reads FYNNEI. The CDR3 covers 13 residues. This CDR3 reads CASRPTGGDGYTF. Here the CDR3 DNA reads TGTGCCAGCAGACCAACAGGGGGCGATGGCTACACCTTC.

The chain links TRBV30 to TRBJ2-1; 11 bases align to TRBD2. The V gene's germline CDR1 is GTSNPN and CDR2 SVGIG (reference sequence). The CDR3 runs 15 residues. V shed 0 bases, J shed 3 bases, and the junction held 1 base outside the gene matches. CDR3 sequence reads: CAWSVTSGGYNEQFF. CDR3 DNA: TGTGCCTGGAGTGTCACTAGCGGGGGCTACAATGAGCAGTTCTTC. The variable domain in full, completed from reference TRBV30 and TRBJ2-1, reads SQTIHQWPATLVQPVGSPLSLECTVEGTSNPNLYWYRQAAGRGLQLLFYSVGIGQISSEVPQNLSASRPQDRQFILSSKKLLLSDSGFYLCAWSVTSGGYNEQFFGPGTRLTVL.

This clonotype rates as medium-sized. This chain uses TRBV3-1 with TRBJ2-7, with D possibly matching TRBD1 (7 bases). The CDR3 totals 14 residues. Between the trimmed V and J ends, which lost 4 bases and 0 bases, there was a span of 10 bases. Germline V gene data show CDR1 as LGHDT and CDR2 as YNNKEL (reference sequence). The CDR3 is CASSRGDSSYEQYF. CDR3 nucleotides: TGTGCCAGCAGCCGGGGGGACAGCTCCTACGAGCAGTACTTC.

This clonotype was detected ten times or more. The V call is TRBV12-3 or TRBV12-4, the J call TRBJ2-5, with 7 nucleotides matching TRBD1. The CDR3 is made up of 13 amino acids. J gave up 5 bases and V 6 bases, and 6 bases lay outside the gene matches. In DNA, the CDR3 is TGTGCCAGCAGCGCTGACAGGGATGAGACCCAGTACTTC. Translation: CASSADRDETQYF.

This clonotype appeared a few times. The chain employs TRBV7-2 and TRBJ1-2; TRBD1 matches at 7 bases. The germline CDR1 and CDR2 sequences are SGHTA and FQGNSA. The CDR3 is made up of 16 amino acids. J was trimmed by 2 bases and V by 3 bases; bases with no gene match: 9. CDR3 DNA sequence: TGTGCCAGCAGCTTTCCGACAGGGAGAGGAAACTATGGCTACACCTTC. Translating it yields CASSFPTGRGNYGYTF. Drawing the rest from reference TRBV7-2 and TRBJ1-2, the complete variable domain is GAGVSQSPSNKVTEKGKDVELRCDPISGHTALYWYRQSLGQGLEFLIYFQGNSAPDKSGLPSDRFSAERTGGSVSTLTIQRTQQEDSAVYLCASSFPTGRGNYGYTFGSGTRLTVV.

V gene TRBV27 combines with J gene TRBJ1-1, with TRBD1 as a possible D gene (6 bases). Per the germline V gene, CDR1 is MNHEY and CDR2 is SMNVEV (reference sequence). This CDR3 region has 15 residues. V lost 0 bases and J lost 1, with 9 bases in between. This CDR3 reads CASSLSQGQNTEAFF. CDR3 nucleotides: TGTGCCAGCAGTTTATCGCAGGGACAGAACACTGAAGCTTTCTTT.

The J gene is TRBJ2-1, the V gene TRBV7-9; 9 positions match TRBD1. This CDR3 contains 15 residues. Germline CDR1 reads SEHNR; CDR2 reads FQNEAQ (reference sequence). The junction had 10 bases not matched to a gene; V was cut back by 8 bases and J by 5 bases. CDR3 sequence: CASRPPGQGHNEQFF. For the CDR3, the DNA is TGTGCCAGCCGCCCCCCGGGACAGGGACACAATGAGCAGTTCTTC. The whole variable domain, remainder taken from reference TRBV7-9 and TRBJ2-1, is DTGVSQNPRHKITKRGQNVTFRCDPISEHNRLYWYRQTLGQGPEFLTYFQNEAQLEKSRLLSDRFSAERPKGSFSTLEIQRTEQGDSAMYLCASRPPGQGHNEQFFGPGTRLTVL.

The V and J genes are TRBV4-2 and TRBJ1-5, with 7 bases matching TRBD1. Germline CDR1 reads LGHNA; CDR2 reads YNFKEQ. The V segment lost 4 bases and the J segment 3 bases; nucleotides outside the gene matches: 12. The CDR3 extends over 17 amino acids. The CDR3 here is CASSPNLHRGNNQPQHF. CDR3 in DNA: TGTGCCAGCAGCCCGAACCTCCACAGGGGAAACAATCAGCCCCAGCATTTT.

The table lists this clonotype with a few counts. CDR3 nucleotide sequence: TGTGCCAGCAGCTTGGTTGGCGGTGGGGGAATGGCCAAAAACATTCAGTACTTC. Encoded protein: CASSLVGGGGMAKNIQYF. The chain employs TRBV5-6 and TRBJ2-4; D tentatively fits TRBD1 or TRBD2 (5 bases each). The germline V gene has CDR1 SGHDT and CDR2 YYEEEE. CDR3 length: 18 amino acids. Trimming left V 0 bases short and J 1 base short, with 17 bases between.

This clonotype was counted a few times. This chain joins TRBV24-1 and TRBJ2-2, with TRBD1 identical over 12 bases. Germline V CDR1 and CDR2: KGHDR, SFDVKD. The CDR3 has 17 residues. With 4 bases clipped from V and 4 bases from J, the junction kept 6 bases outside the gene matches. Written as DNA, the CDR3 is TGTGCCACCAGTGACCCGGGACAGGGGGCAACCACCGGGGAGCTGTTTTTT. It specifies CATSDPGQGATTGELFF.

The chain has TRBV11-1 and TRBJ2-5; D is perhaps TRBD1 or TRBD2 (6 bases each). This CDR3 region has 15 residues. Germline lookup yields CDR1 SGHAT and CDR2 FQDESV (reference sequence). Deletions cut 1 base from V and 3 bases from J, with 12 bases between. The DNA for the CDR3 is TGTGCCAGCAGCTTAGGGACAGCGGGCAAAGAGACCCAGTACTTC. Encoded protein: CASSLGTAGKETQYF.

The sample holds a few counts of this clonotype. This chain links TRBV5-6 with TRBJ2-7; maybe TRBD1 (6 bases). In germline, CDR1 is SGHDT, CDR2 YYEEEE. CDR3 length equals 14 residues. Trimming stripped 4 bases from V and 9 bases from J, with 20 bases between. Here the CDR3 reads CASSPEGVIRLQYF. CDR3 sequence (DNA): TGTGCCAGCAGCCCAGAGGGGGTGATACGATTGCAGTACTTC.

The gene calls are TRBV6-1 and TRBJ1-1; 8 positions agree with TRBD1. J was trimmed by 5 bases and V by 2 bases; bases with no gene match: 7. The CDR3 has 15 amino acids. CDR1 is MNHNS and CDR2 is SASEGT in the germline V gene. Here the CDR3 reads CASSEQGAMRTEAFF. The CDR3, as DNA: TGTGCCAGCAGTGAACAGGGGGCGATGCGGACTGAAGCTTTCTTT.

The chain links TRBV20-1 to TRBJ1-1; D is unresolved. This CDR3 region has 17 residues. V lost 2 bases to trimming and J lost 4 bases, with 23 bases between them. Germline V gene sequence: CDR1 DFQATT, CDR2 SNEGSKA (reference sequence). CDR3 amino acids: CSARTDHLTVVSTEAFF. The CDR3 DNA is TGCAGTGCTAGAACCGATCATCTTACAGTGGTTAGCACTGAAGCTTTCTTT.

The chain joins TRBV6-2 or TRBV6-3 to TRBJ1-5; TRBD1 matches at 11 bases. The trim removed 6 bases at V and 2 bases at J, leaving 6 bases unmatched. Germline CDR1 MNHEY, CDR2 SVGEGT. This CDR3 is built from 16 residues. Here the CDR3 DNA reads TGTGCCAGCAGCAGCGGACAGGGGGCGCGCAATCAGCCCCAGCATTTT. It codes for CASSSGQGARNQPQHF.

The gene calls are TRBV5-6 and TRBJ2-6; TRBD1 matches at 9 bases. This CDR3 contains 18 residues. V dropped 4 bases and J dropped 0; count of bases not matched to a gene: 8. Germline V gene sequence: CDR1 SGHDT, CDR2 YYEEEE. The CDR3 nucleotides read TGTGCCAGCAGCCTAACGGGGACAGGGCCCTCTGGGGCCAACGTCCTGACTTTC. Encoded protein: CASSLTGTGPSGANVLTF.

This sequence joins TRBV12-3 or TRBV12-4 and TRBJ1-1; D gene ambiguous. Trimming removed 7 bases at V and 0 bases at J, with 9 bases between. The CDR3 loop spans 13 amino acids. CDR3: CASTGPLNTEAFF. For the CDR3, the DNA is TGTGCCAGCACCGGTCCCTTGAACACTGAAGCTTTCTTT.

CDR3 region: CSAQRGDGKADFF. CDR3 bases: TGCAGCGCCCAAAGAGGGGACGGGAAGGCAGATTTCTTT. The chain joins TRBV29-1 to TRBJ1-1; possibly TRBD1 for D (5 bases). The CDR3 length is 13 residues. The ends were cut back, 7 bases at V and 13 bases at J, with 25 bases in the middle. Germline-derived CDR1 and CDR2 are SQVTM and ANQGSEA.

In this sample, this clonotype turned up a few times. The chain uses TRBV9 and TRBJ1-2; D uncertain. V dropped 0 bases and J dropped 2 bases, with 5 bases sitting between them. The CDR3 extends over 13 amino acids. The V gene's germline CDR1 is SGDLS and CDR2 YYNGEE. CDR3 nucleotides: TGTGCCAGCAGCGTAGACGGCAACTATGGCTACACCTTC. This sequence encodes CASSVDGNYGYTF.

The V call is TRBV2, the J call TRBJ1-4, with 9 nucleotides matching TRBD1. CDR1 is SNHLY and CDR2 is FYNNEI in the germline V gene. Losses at the gene ends were 7 bases for V and 4 bases for J; bases not matched to a gene: 7. The CDR3 covers 15 residues. CDR3 nucleotide sequence: TGTGCCAGCACGTGGACAGGGGCCGATAATGAAAAACTGTTTTTT. Its translation: CASTWTGADNEKLFF.

The rearrangement links TRBV5-4 to TRBJ2-7; weak D call: TRBD2 (6 bases). V lost 2 bases to trimming and J lost 3 bases, with 15 bases between them. CDR1 is SGHNT, CDR2 YYREEE, per germline (reference sequence). CDR3 length: 15 amino acids. CDR3 region: CASSFPGTRVYEQYF. The CDR3 bases are TGTGCCAGCAGCTTCCCCGGGACTCGTGTCTACGAGCAGTACTTC.

In its sample, this clonotype was seen a few times. The chain has TRBV15 and TRBJ1-1; D not resolved. Germline V lookup: CDR1 LNHNV, CDR2 YYDKDF (reference sequence). V was shortened by 5 bases and J by 10 bases, with 14 bases between the two germline ends. The CDR3 consists of 12 residues. The CDR3: CATSHVRGGAFF. CDR3 DNA sequence: TGTGCCACCAGCCACGTCCGAGGTGGAGCTTTCTTT.

This chain joins TRBV4-1 and TRBJ1-5; 8 bases align to TRBD1. Germline values: CDR1 MGHRA, CDR2 YSYEKL. V trimming: 6 bases; J trimming: 5 bases; junction bases outside the gene matches: 9. This CDR3 is built from 15 residues. CDR3 in amino acids: CASRRTDRVDQPQHF. CDR3 nucleotides: TGCGCCAGCAGACGGACGGACAGGGTGGATCAGCCCCAGCATTTT.

The chain employs TRBV15 and TRBJ1-2; 7 nucleotides match TRBD1. The ends lost 8 bases at V and 4 bases at J; junction bases unmatched: 4. Looked up from germline, CDR1 is LNHNV and CDR2 is YYDKDF (reference sequence). CDR3 size: 12 residues. CDR3 protein: CATRQGGYGYTF. CDR3 DNA: TGTGCCACCCGACAGGGAGGCTATGGCTACACCTTC.